The T cell receptor beta chain described here comes from a study of sequential checkpoint blockade in melanoma. The wider study: TCRbeta immunosequencing was performed on DNA from roughly 90 pretreatment melanoma tumor samples.

CDR3 length: 19 residues. CDR1 and CDR2 (germline): SGHNT, YENEEA. With 1 base removed from V and 1 base from J, the gap between germline ends came to 19 bases. Repertoires were generated with immunoSEQ multiplex PCR, while TCRdb's copy carries only in-frame clones and drops some. The sample consists of about 3,200 clones, around a fifth of them appearing once. This clone is medium-sized in the sample. As for treatment: randomized to nivolumab then ipilimumab (arm A) or the reverse (arm B). Sequencing was performed on tumor tissue (inferred from file names), taken from a patient given nivolumab and ipilimumab in sequence. The clonotype originates from a human donor with melanoma. This chain uses TRBV11-3 with TRBJ1-4; D might be TRBD1 (6 bases). Here the CDR3 DNA reads TGTGCCAGCAGCTTAGGGGCGGGACAAAGGGCCGGAACTAATGAAAAACTGTTTTTT. Its translation: CASSLGAGQRAGTNEKLFF.